Given below is one TCR beta chain in context. These data come from a study of cytomegalovirus exposure and HLA in healthy donors. The CDR3 has 15 amino acids. V dropped 2 bases and J dropped 4 bases, with 13 bases sitting between them. Germline values: CDR1 PRHDT, CDR2 FYEKMQ (reference sequence). The PCR used 60 Vbeta and 13 Jbeta primers. Here immunoSEQ multiplex PCR was the method, and the copy in TCRdb shows in-frame clones only, minus some. The sample contains roughly 130,000 clones, around 83% of which appear only once. Sequenced sample: PBMCs. The chain employs TRBV13 and TRBJ2-3, with D tentatively TRBD1 (6 bases). The TCR was taken from a woman aged 18-29 years in good health and CMV-seropositive. The CDR3 region has the DNA TGTGCCAGCAGCTTATGGGGGCGCTTGTCAGATACGCAGTATTTT. Amino acids: CASSLWGRLSDTQYF.